The 3 T cell receptor beta chains below come from one sample, sequenced in a study of T cells in Graves' hyperthyroidism and ophthalmopathy (dated by TCRdb to 2018 to 2020). Receptor amplification or capture employed multiplex PCR. Sequencing used an Illumina HiSeq 2000. Amplification of TCR beta CDR3 regions was carried out from RNA transcripts. A first-round RT-PCR of the TCR CDR3 used the HTBI primer set with the Qiagen OneStep RT-PCR kit. In-frame beta chains were kept once TCRdb had trimmed the public reads at Q25 with fastp and called clones with MiXCR. One record per CDR3 amino acid sequence lists the most common genes and DNA. The sample table holds a few hundred thousand distinct CDR3 sequences, of which around 42% were seen once. The ten largest clones add up to about 7.9% of the sample. The specimen was peripheral blood or thyroid tissue (not recorded which). The receptors come from a woman under 30 with Graves' hyperthyroidism. Donor details come from another sample of the same person, matched by shared clones.

The chain is built from TRBV19 and TRBJ1-1; TRBD1 aligns across 7 bases. This CDR3 is 14 amino acids long. V was pared by 7 bases and J by 11 bases, with 16 bases of the junction left unmatched. Germline V gives CDR1 LNHDA, CDR2 SQIVND (reference sequence). CDR3 in DNA: TGTGCCAGTAACGGACCCCTGACAGGGAGCAAGGCTTTCTTT. It codes for CASNGPLTGSKAFF.

The chain links TRBV6-5 to TRBJ1-2, with D possibly TRBD1 on 5 matching bases. This CDR3 has 14 residues. The V gene lost 2 bases and the J gene lost 8 bases, with 15 bases spanning the gap. The germline V gene has CDR1 MNHEY and CDR2 SVGAGI. CDR3 sequence reads: CASSYLDTARGYTF. DNA of the CDR3: TGTGCCAGCAGTTACCTGGACACGGCCCGGGGCTACACCTTC.

The chain uses TRBV10-3 and TRBJ2-2; D perhaps matches TRBD2 (6 bases). V dropped 5 bases and J dropped 4 bases, with 14 bases sitting between them. From germline, CDR1 is ENHRY and CDR2 SYGVKD. This CDR3 comprises 15 residues. The DNA for the CDR3 is TGTGCCATCAGTCCGGAGGGCCGAAGCACCGGGGAGCTGTTTTTT. This sequence encodes CAISPEGRSTGELFF.